One sample yielded the 7 T cell receptor beta chains listed below, sequenced in a study of vaccination effects on CD4 cells after COVID-19. Expansion with viral peptide pools was applied to antigen-specific CD4+ T cells by the ViraFEST assay prior to sequencing. When around nine days of culture had elapsed, CD4+ T cells were isolated. Either the mRNA-1273 or the BNT162b2 vaccine was given to participants as two doses. Antigen specificity for these receptors is unknown. Here immunoSEQ multiplex PCR was the method, and the copy in TCRdb shows in-frame clones only, minus some. The table records roughly 63,000 clones, around 82% of them present only once. Sequenced here: CD4+ T cells from PBMCs cultured with HCoV-OC43 spike peptides, sampled after COVID-19 vaccination. Subset defined: HCoV-OC43 spike overlapping peptide pool stimulation. These receptor sequences come from a human donor who received a COVID-19 vaccine.

V and J are TRBV2 and TRBJ2-5; 8 bases fit TRBD1. The CDR3 is 15 residues long. CDR1 and CDR2 (germline): SNHLY, FYNNEI. J gave up 2 bases and V 6 bases, and 8 bases lay outside the gene matches. CDR3 protein: CASSALQGAQETQYF. CDR3 coding DNA: TGTGCCAGCAGCGCCCTCCAGGGGGCTCAAGAGACCCAGTACTTC.

This clone was recorded a few times. This chain connects TRBV11-3 to TRBJ1-1; 7 bases agree with TRBD1. The CDR3 is made up of 15 amino acids. The germline gives CDR1 SGHNT, CDR2 YENEEA. V was clipped by 1 base and J by 7 bases; unmatched bases: 9. CDR3 sequence: CASSLGQGSRSEAFF. CDR3 nucleotides: TGTGCCAGCAGCTTAGGACAGGGCTCGAGGAGTGAAGCTTTCTTT.

The rearrangement uses TRBV5-1 and TRBJ1-4; possible D gene TRBD1, 5 bases. V was trimmed by 3 bases and J by 3 bases, leaving 9 bases between them. Germline-derived CDR1 and CDR2 are SGHRS and YFSETQ. The CDR3 has 14 amino acids. The CDR3: CASSSGTSNEKLFF. Here the CDR3 DNA reads TGCGCCAGCAGCTCAGGGACGTCTAATGAAAAACTGTTTTTT.

The rearrangement links TRBV25-1 to TRBJ1-2; D call uncertain. This CDR3 spans 12 amino acids. Looked up from germline, CDR1 is MGHDK and CDR2 is SYGVNS. V dropped 5 bases and J dropped 3 bases, with 7 bases sitting between them. The DNA of the CDR3 is TGTGCCAGCAGTCCGTCCGACTATGGCTACACCTTC. As protein: CASSPSDYGYTF.

The chain is built from TRBV5-5 and TRBJ1-5; perhaps TRBD1 as D (5 bases). Deletions cut 3 bases from V and 9 bases from J, with 16 bases between. This CDR3 contains 14 residues. The V gene's germline CDR1 is SGHKS and CDR2 YYEKEE (reference sequence). As DNA, the CDR3 is TGTGCCAGCAGCTGGGGACCAGCTGAGGGGCCCCAGCATTTT. Amino acids: CASSWGPAEGPQHF.

The chain has TRBV19 and TRBJ1-4, with 7 bases lining up with TRBD1. The ends lost 7 bases at V and 2 bases at J; junction bases unmatched: 7. The germline V gene has CDR1 LNHDA and CDR2 SQIVND (reference sequence). The CDR3 length is 15 residues. CDR3 residues: CASTKTGNTNEKLFF. The CDR3 region has the DNA TGTGCCAGTACAAAGACAGGGAACACTAATGAAAAACTGTTTTTT.

The gene calls are TRBV3-1 (or the pseudogene TRBV3-2) and TRBJ1-2; 8 nucleotides align to TRBD1. CDR3 length equals 13 residues. From germline, CDR1 is LGHDT and CDR2 YNNKEL (reference sequence). V shed 4 bases, J shed 7 bases, and the junction held 5 bases outside the gene matches. CDR3 nucleotide sequence: TGTGCCAGCAGCCCAAATACAGGGGGTGGCTACACCTTC. It is translated as CASSPNTGGGYTF.